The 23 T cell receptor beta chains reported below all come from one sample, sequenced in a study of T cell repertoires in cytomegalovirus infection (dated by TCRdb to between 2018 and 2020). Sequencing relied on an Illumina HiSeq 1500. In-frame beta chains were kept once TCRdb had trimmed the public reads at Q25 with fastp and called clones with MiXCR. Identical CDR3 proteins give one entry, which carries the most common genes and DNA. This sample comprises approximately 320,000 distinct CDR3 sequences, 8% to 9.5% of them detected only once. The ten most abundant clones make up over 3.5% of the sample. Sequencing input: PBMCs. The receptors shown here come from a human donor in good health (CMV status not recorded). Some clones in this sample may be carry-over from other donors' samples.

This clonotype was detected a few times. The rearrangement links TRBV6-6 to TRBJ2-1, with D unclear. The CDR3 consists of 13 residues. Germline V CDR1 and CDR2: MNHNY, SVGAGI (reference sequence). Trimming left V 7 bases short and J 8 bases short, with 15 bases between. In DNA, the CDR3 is TGTGCCAGCACCTACTCCCGCTTAGATGAGCAGTTCTTC. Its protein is CASTYSRLDEQFF.

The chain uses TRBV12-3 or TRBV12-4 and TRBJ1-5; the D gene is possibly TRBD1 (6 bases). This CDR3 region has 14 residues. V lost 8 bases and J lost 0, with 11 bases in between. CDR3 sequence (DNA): TGTGCCAGCGGGGGGGGACATAGCAATCAGCCCCAGCATTTT. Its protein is CASGGGHSNQPQHF.

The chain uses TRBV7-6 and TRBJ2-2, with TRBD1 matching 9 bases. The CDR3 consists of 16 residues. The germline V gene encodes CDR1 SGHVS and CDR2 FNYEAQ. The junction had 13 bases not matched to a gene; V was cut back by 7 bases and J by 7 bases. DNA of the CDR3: TGTGCCAGCACCAGAACGGGACAGGGAATACACGGGGAGCTGTTTTTT. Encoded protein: CASTRTGQGIHGELFF.

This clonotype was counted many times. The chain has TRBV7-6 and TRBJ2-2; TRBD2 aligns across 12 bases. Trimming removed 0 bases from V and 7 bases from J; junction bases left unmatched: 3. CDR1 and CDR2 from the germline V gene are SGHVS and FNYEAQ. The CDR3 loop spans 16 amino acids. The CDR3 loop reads CASSLATSGGIGELFF. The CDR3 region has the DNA TGTGCCAGCAGCTTAGCGACTAGCGGGGGAATCGGGGAGCTGTTTTTT.

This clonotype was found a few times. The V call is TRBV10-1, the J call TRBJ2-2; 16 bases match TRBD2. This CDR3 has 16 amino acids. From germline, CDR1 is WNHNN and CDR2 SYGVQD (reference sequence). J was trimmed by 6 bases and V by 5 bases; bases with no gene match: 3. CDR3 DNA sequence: TGCGCCAGCAGTCCCGGGACTAGCGGGAGGGCCGGGGAGCTGTTTTTT. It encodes CASSPGTSGRAGELFF.

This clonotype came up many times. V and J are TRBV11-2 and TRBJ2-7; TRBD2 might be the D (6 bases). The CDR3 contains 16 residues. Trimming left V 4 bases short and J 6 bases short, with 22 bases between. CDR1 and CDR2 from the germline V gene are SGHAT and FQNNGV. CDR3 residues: CASSSPVEGRAREQYF. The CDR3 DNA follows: TGTGCCAGCAGCTCCCCAGTGGAGGGCAGGGCTCGCGAGCAGTACTTC.

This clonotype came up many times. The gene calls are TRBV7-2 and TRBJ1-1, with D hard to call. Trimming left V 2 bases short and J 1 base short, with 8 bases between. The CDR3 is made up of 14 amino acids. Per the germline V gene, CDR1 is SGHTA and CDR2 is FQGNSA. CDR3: CASSLLPENTEAFF. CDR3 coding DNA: TGTGCCAGCAGCTTATTGCCCGAGAACACTGAAGCTTTCTTT.

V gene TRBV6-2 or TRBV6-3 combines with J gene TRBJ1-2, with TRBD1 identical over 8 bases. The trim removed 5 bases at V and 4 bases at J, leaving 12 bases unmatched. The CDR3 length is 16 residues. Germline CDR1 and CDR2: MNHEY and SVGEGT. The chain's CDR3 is CASSPLGQAEFYGYTF. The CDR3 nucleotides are TGTGCCAGCAGTCCCCTGGGACAGGCGGAGTTCTATGGCTACACCTTC.

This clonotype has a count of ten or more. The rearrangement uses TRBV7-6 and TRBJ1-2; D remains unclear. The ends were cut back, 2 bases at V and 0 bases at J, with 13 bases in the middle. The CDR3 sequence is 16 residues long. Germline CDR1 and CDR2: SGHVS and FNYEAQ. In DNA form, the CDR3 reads TGTGCCAGCAGCTTATACCCGGCGGCAGCTAACTATGGCTACACCTTC. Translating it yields CASSLYPAAANYGYTF.

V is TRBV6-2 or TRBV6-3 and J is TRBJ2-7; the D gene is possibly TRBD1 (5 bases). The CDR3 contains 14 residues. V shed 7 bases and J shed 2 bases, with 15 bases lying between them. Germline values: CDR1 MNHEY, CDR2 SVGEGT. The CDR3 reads CASTGQPRTYEQYF. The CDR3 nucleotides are TGTGCCAGCACCGGACAACCGCGCACCTACGAGCAGTACTTC.

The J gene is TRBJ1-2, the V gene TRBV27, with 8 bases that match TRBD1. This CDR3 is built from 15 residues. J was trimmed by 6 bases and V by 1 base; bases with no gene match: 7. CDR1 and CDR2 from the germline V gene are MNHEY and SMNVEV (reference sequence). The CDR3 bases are TGTGCCAGCAGTTTATACGGCAGGGGGCTTAATGGCTACACCTTC. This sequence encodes CASSLYGRGLNGYTF.

CDR3 DNA sequence: TGTGCCAGCACCCCCGGAGGGGGAGGCTATGGCTACACCTTC. This encodes CASTPGGGGYGYTF. The chain uses TRBV27 and TRBJ1-2, with D perhaps matching TRBD1 (6 bases). The CDR3 is 14 residues long. V dropped 7 bases and J dropped 4 bases, with 16 bases sitting between them. Germline values: CDR1 MNHEY, CDR2 SMNVEV (reference sequence).

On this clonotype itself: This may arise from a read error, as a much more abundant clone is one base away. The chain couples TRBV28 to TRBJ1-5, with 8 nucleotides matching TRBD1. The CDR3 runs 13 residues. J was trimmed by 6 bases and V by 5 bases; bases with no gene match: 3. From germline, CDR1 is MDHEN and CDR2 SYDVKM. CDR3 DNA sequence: TGTGCCAGCAGTGGACAGGGAGGTCAGCCCCAGCATTTT. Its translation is CASSGQGGQPQHF.

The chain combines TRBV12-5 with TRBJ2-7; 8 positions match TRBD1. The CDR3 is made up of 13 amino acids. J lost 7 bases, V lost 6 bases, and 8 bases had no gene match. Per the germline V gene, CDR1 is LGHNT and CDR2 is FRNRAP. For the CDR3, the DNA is TGTGCTAGTGGGTTGACAGGGGTATGGGAGCAGTACTTC. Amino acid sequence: CASGLTGVWEQYF.

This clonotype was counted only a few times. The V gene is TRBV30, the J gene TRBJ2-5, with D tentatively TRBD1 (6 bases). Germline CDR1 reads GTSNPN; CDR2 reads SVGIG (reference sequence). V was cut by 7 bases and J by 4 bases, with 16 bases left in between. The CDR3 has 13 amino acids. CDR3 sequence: CASTEGVGETQYF. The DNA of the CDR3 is TGTGCCTCGACAGAGGGGGTTGGAGAGACCCAGTACTTC.

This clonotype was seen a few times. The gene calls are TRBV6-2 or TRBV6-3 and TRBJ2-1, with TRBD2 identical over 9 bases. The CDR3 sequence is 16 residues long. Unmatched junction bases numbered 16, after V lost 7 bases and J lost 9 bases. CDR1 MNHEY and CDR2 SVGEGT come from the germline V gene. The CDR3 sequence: CASTPRGWRGGFEQFF. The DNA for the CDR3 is TGTGCCAGCACCCCTAGAGGGTGGCGGGGGGGCTTTGAGCAGTTCTTC.

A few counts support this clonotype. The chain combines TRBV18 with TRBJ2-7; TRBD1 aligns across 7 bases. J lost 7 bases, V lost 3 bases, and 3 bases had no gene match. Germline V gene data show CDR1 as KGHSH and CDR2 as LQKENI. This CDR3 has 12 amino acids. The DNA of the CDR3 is TGTGCCAGCTCACCTCAACAGGGGGAGCAGTACTTC. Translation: CASSPQQGEQYF.

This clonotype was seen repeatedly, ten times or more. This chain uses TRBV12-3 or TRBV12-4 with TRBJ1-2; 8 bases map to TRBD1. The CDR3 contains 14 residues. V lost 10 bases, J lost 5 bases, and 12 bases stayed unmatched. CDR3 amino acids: CAMRSPRQGYGYTF. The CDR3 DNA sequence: TGTGCCATGCGATCCCCCAGACAGGGGTATGGCTACACCTTC.

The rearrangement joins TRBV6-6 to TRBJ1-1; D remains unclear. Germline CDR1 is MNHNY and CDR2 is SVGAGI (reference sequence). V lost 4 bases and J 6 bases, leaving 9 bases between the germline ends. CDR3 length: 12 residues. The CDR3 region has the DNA TGTGCCAGCAGTTTCCCTGGGTCTGAAGCTTTCTTT. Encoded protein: CASSFPGSEAFF.

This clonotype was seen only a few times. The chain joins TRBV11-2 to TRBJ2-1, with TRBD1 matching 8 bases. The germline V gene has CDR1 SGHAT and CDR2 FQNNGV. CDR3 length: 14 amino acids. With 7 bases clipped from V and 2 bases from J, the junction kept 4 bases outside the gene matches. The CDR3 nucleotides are TGTGCCAGCACGCAGGACAGGGCCTACAATGAGCAGTTCTTC. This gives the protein CASTQDRAYNEQFF.

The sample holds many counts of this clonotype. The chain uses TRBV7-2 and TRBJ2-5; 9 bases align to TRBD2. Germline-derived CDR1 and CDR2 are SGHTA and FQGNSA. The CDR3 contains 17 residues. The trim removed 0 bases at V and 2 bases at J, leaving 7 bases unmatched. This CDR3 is CASSLARGSGSQETQYF. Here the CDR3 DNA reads TGTGCCAGCAGCTTAGCGCGGGGTAGCGGGAGTCAAGAGACCCAGTACTTC.

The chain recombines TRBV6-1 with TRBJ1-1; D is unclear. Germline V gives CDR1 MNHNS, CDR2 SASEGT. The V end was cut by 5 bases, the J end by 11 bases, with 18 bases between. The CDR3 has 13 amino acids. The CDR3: CASSRRDRQGAFF. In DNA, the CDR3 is TGTGCCAGCAGTCGCCGAGACCGTCAAGGGGCTTTCTTT.

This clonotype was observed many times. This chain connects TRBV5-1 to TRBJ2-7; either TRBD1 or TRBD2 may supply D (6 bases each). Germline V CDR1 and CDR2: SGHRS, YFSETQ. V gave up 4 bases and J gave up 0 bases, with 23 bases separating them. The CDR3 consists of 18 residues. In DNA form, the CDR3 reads TGCGCCAGCAGCCCTGGAGGGGGGCGCGGACAGTACTCCTACGAGCAGTACTTC. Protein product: CASSPGGGRGQYSYEQYF.